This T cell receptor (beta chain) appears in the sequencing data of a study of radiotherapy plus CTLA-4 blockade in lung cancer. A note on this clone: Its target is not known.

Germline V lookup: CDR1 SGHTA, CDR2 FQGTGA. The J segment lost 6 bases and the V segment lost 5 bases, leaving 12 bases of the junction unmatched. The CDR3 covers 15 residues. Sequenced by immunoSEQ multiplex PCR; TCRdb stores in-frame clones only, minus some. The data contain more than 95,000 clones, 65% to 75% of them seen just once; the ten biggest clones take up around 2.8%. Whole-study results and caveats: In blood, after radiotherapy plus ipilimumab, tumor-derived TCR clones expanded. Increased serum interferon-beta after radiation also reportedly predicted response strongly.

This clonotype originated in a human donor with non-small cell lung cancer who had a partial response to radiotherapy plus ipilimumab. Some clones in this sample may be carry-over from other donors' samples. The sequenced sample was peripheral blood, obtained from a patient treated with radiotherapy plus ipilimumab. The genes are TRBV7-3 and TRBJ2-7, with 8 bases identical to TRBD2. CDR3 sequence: CASSATSGPFSEQYF. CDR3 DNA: TGTGCCAGCAGCGCTACTAGCGGCCCCTTCTCCGAGCAGTACTTC.